The source of this T cell receptor (beta chain) is a study of blood T cells in healthy people across ages. Points from the study as a whole: Across the age range, TCR beta diversity per million T cells fell in a roughly linear way.

V was trimmed by 2 bases and J by 8 bases, leaving 12 bases between them. From germline, CDR1 is MGHRA and CDR2 YSYEKL. This CDR3 spans 13 amino acids. Each sample yielded at least 6 micrograms of PBMC total RNA. Then a second PCR, running about 6 to 12 cycles, was carried out with a sample-barcoded 5' primer and a J-beta primer mix. A template-switch adaptor that had 12 random nucleotides put a tag on each cDNA molecule. Using its own MiXCR run on the 5' RACE reads, TCRdb lists one record per CDR3 protein. This sample carries about 1.8 million distinct CDR3 sequences, around half of them seen once, and the ten largest clones take 2% to 2.5%. This clonotype showed up just a few times. The antigen is undetermined.

The V and J genes are TRBV4-1 and TRBJ1-2, with TRBD1 as a possible D gene (5 bases). The sequenced sample was blood. The clonotype was recovered from a woman in her thirties or forties in good health. CDR3 loop: CASSQLRGFGYTF. CDR3 sequence (DNA): TGCGCCAGCAGCCAACTCCGGGGGTTCGGCTACACCTTC.